The 26 T cell receptor beta chains in this list originate from one sample, sequenced in a study of T cells expressing NK-cell markers. One entry per CDR3 protein, without DNA, is what TCRdb gives after re-calling the 5' RACE reads. The data include some 300,000 distinct CDR3 sequences; the top ten clones carry 0.39%. The sample was blood T cells: a sorted CD56 or NKG2C T cell subset, CD4+ or CD8+ T cells, or bulk PBMC T cells (not recorded which). The source of these receptors is a man younger than 35 in good health.

The chain links TRBV7-9 to TRBJ1-1; TCRdb names TRBD1, which stays unverified in the absence of DNA. The germline gives CDR1 SEHNR, CDR2 FQNEAQ (reference sequence). This CDR3 is built from 14 residues. The CDR3 region is CASSPPQVGTEAFF.

The V call is TRBV12-3 or TRBV12-4, the J call TRBJ2-4; absent DNA, TCRdb's TRBD1 call cannot be checked. This CDR3 comprises 14 residues. The CDR3 region is CASSLEQGKNIQYF.

The chain is built from TRBV9 and TRBJ2-1; absent DNA, TCRdb's TRBD2 call cannot be checked. Per germline, CDR1 SGDLS and CDR2 YYNGEE. This CDR3 is 16 amino acids long. CDR3 in amino acids: CASSVGAGVVNNEQFF. Filled out from reference TRBV9 and TRBJ2-1, the complete variable domain reads DSGVTQTPKHLITATGQRVTLRCSPRSGDLSVYWYQQSLDQGLQFLIQYYNGEERAKGNILERFSAQQFPDLHSELNLSSLELGDSALYFCASSVGAGVVNNEQFFGPGTRLTVL.

The chain links TRBV29-1 to TRBJ1-1; TCRdb's D call, TRBD1, is unchecked because there is no DNA. The CDR3 has 13 residues. CDR1 is SQVTM and CDR2 is ANQGSEA in the germline V gene. The CDR3 loop reads CSASYGANTEAFF.

This chain uses TRBV5-1 with TRBJ2-1; TCRdb's assignment of TRBD1 cannot be checked, as there is no DNA. Germline V gene data show CDR1 as SGHRS and CDR2 as YFSETQ. The length of the CDR3 is 15 residues. CDR3 region: CASRPGGGFYNEQFF.

The chain couples TRBV4-2 to TRBJ2-1; the D gene TCRdb calls, TRBD1, cannot be checked with no DNA. The germline CDR1 and CDR2 sequences are LGHNA and YNFKEQ. The CDR3 spans 17 residues. CDR3 protein: CASSPRGWGPQNNEQFF.

This rearrangement joins TRBV20-1 to TRBJ2-6; as DNA is missing, the TRBD1 call by TCRdb cannot be tested. Germline V gene data show CDR1 as DFQATT and CDR2 as SNEGSKA (reference sequence). The length of the CDR3 is 19 residues. The CDR3: CSAKKTGRQGYSGANVLTF.

The chain links TRBV5-1 to TRBJ2-3. Per germline, CDR1 SGHRS and CDR2 YFSETQ. CDR3 length: 14 residues. The CDR3 reads CASSLVSFTDTQYF.

The V call is TRBV24-1, the J call TRBJ2-5; the D call of TRBD2 rests on TCRdb alone, since no DNA is present to check it. Germline V gene lookup returns CDR1 KGHDR and CDR2 SFDVKD. The length of the CDR3 is 16 residues. CDR3 protein: CATSDPAGTRKETQYF.

The chain uses TRBV12-3 or TRBV12-4 and TRBJ1-6; TCRdb names TRBD1, which stays unverified in the absence of DNA. CDR3 length: 14 residues. The CDR3 protein is CASTKGQRNSPLHF.

The chain couples TRBV19 to TRBJ1-5; lacking DNA, the TRBD1 call made by TCRdb goes unchecked. The germline V gene encodes CDR1 LNHDA and CDR2 SQIVND (reference sequence). The CDR3 spans 14 residues. CDR3 amino acids: CASSNRGQNQPQHF.

This chain joins TRBV7-2 and TRBJ2-2; the D gene TCRdb calls, TRBD2, cannot be checked with no DNA. CDR3 length: 15 amino acids. CDR1 SGHTA and CDR2 FQGNSA come from the germline V gene. The CDR3 sequence is CASSAWDYNTGELFF.

The chain joins TRBV5-1 to TRBJ2-1. Germline lookup yields CDR1 SGHRS and CDR2 YFSETQ. This CDR3 has 12 amino acids. This CDR3 reads CASSSQDNEQFF.

The V gene is TRBV4-2, the J gene TRBJ2-7; the D call of TRBD2 rests on TCRdb alone, since no DNA is present to check it. The CDR3 runs to 14 residues. Germline CDR1 is LGHNA and CDR2 is YNFKEQ. CDR3 protein: CASSQKGGTSGQYF.

This sequence joins TRBV12-3 or TRBV12-4 and TRBJ2-2; without DNA, the TCRdb call of TRBD2 cannot be checked. The CDR3 totals 15 residues. The CDR3 reads CASRWGLRNTGELFF.

CDR3 in amino acids: CASSQGQLDQPQHF. The chain has TRBV3-1 and TRBJ1-5; TCRdb names TRBD1, which stays unverified in the absence of DNA. Germline CDR1 is LGHDT and CDR2 is YNNKEL (reference sequence). The CDR3 totals 14 residues.

J is TRBJ2-2 and V is TRBV29-1; TCRdb proposes TRBD1, but this gene call is untestable without DNA. The germline gives CDR1 SQVTM, CDR2 ANQGSEA. The CDR3 consists of 15 residues. CDR3 sequence: CSVKTETGFGGELFF.

The chain joins TRBV12-5 to TRBJ1-1. Germline V gene sequence: CDR1 LGHNT, CDR2 FRNRAP. The CDR3 consists of 14 residues. Here the CDR3 reads CASGFGEMNTEAFF.

V and J are TRBV7-6 and TRBJ2-1; checking the TCRdb D call of TRBD2 is not possible without DNA. Germline loops: CDR1 SGHVS, CDR2 FNYEAQ. The CDR3 loop spans 19 amino acids. This CDR3 reads CASRRLGRDLAGAYNEQFF.

This chain joins TRBV6-5 and TRBJ2-7. The V gene's germline CDR1 is MNHEY and CDR2 SVGAGI. The CDR3 length is 14 residues. The chain's CDR3 is CASSYHDRSYEQYF.

The gene calls are TRBV29-1 and TRBJ1-5; TCRdb proposes TRBD1, but this gene call is untestable without DNA. Looked up from germline, CDR1 is SQVTM and CDR2 is ANQGSEA. This CDR3 contains 13 residues. CDR3 loop: CSVRRDRNQPQHF.

This sequence joins TRBV28 and TRBJ2-5. Germline V CDR1 and CDR2: MDHEN, SYDVKM. The CDR3 runs to 12 residues. CDR3 region: CASSLRMETQYF.

This sequence joins TRBV25-1 and TRBJ2-1; with no DNA, the TCRdb D assignment of TRBD2 cannot be verified. The CDR3 runs 16 residues. CDR1 is MGHDK, CDR2 SYGVNS, per germline. The CDR3 loop is CASSPPRADIYNEQFF.

The chain employs TRBV6-1 and TRBJ2-3; the TCRdb D gene call, TRBD1, has no DNA to confirm it. Germline loops: CDR1 MNHNS, CDR2 SASEGT. There are 15 residues in the CDR3. The CDR3 spells CAVRGRGRGTDTQYF.

The rearrangement uses TRBV7-2 and TRBJ2-2; TCRdb indicates TRBD2, and absent DNA this call remains unverified. This CDR3 has 15 amino acids. Germline V lookup: CDR1 SGHTA, CDR2 FQGNSA. The CDR3 here is CASSSAGLNTGELFF. Using reference TRBV7-2 and TRBJ2-2 for the parts outside the CDR3, the full variable domain is GAGVSQSPSNKVTEKGKDVELRCDPISGHTALYWYRQSLGQGLEFLIYFQGNSAPDKSGLPSDRFSAERTGGSVSTLTIQRTQQEDSAVYLCASSSAGLNTGELFFGEGSRLTVL.

The chain combines TRBV3-1 with TRBJ1-5; TCRdb calls TRBD1, which cannot be checked without DNA. The germline V gene has CDR1 LGHDT and CDR2 YNNKEL (reference sequence). The CDR3 sequence is 15 residues long. The CDR3 reads CASSQGGQAHGPQHF.